Below, 14 T cell receptor beta chains from the same sample are listed, as sequenced in a study of shared clonotypes between healthy human individuals. Method: immunoSEQ multiplex PCR; TCRdb's copy keeps in-frame clones and lacks some. The table records around 750,000 clones, approximately 74% of them present only once. Sequencing was performed on memory CD4+ T cells sorted from blood. Indicated subset: CD45RA-negative fraction. Receptors originate from a woman in her 30s in good health.

The genes are TRBV5-1 and TRBJ2-2; D gene unclear. V lost 3 bases to trimming and J lost 4 bases, with 7 bases between them. CDR3 length: 13 residues. Looked up from germline, CDR1 is SGHRS and CDR2 is YFSETQ. CDR3 sequence: CASSSVGTGELFF. CDR3 DNA sequence: TGCGCCAGCAGCTCGGTCGGCACCGGGGAGCTGTTTTTT.

This chain uses TRBV6-5 with TRBJ1-1; D unclear. V was shortened by 5 bases and J by 6 bases, with 13 bases between the two germline ends. Germline V gene lookup returns CDR1 MNHEY and CDR2 SVGAGI. The CDR3 spans 13 residues. CDR3 sequence: CASSLSGFAEAFF. DNA of the CDR3: TGTGCCAGCAGTCTCTCGGGGTTCGCTGAAGCTTTCTTT.

Only a few counts were recorded for this clone. CDR3 nucleotides: TGTGCCAGCTCTCCCAGGGGAGCGAATGAGCAGTTCTTC. Translating gives CASSPRGANEQFF. This sequence joins TRBV18 and TRBJ2-1, with D possibly being TRBD1 (6 bases). V lost 6 bases to trimming and J lost 7 bases, with 13 bases between them. Germline V lookup: CDR1 KGHSH, CDR2 LQKENI. CDR3 size: 13 residues. The full variable domain, with the rest looked up from reference TRBV18 and TRBJ2-1, is NAGVMQNPRHLVRRRGQEARLRCSPMKGHSHVYWYRQLPEEGLKFMVYLQKENIIDESGMPKERFSAEFPKEGPSILRIQQVVRGDSAAYFCASSPRGANEQFFGPGTRLTVL.

V usage is TRBV18 and J usage is TRBJ2-7; D perhaps matches TRBD2 (5 bases). CDR1 KGHSH and CDR2 LQKENI come from the germline V gene. The CDR3 covers 13 residues. The ends were cut back, 2 bases at V and 7 bases at J, with 12 bases in the middle. CDR3 residues: CASSPAGPGEQYF. In DNA form, the CDR3 reads TGTGCCAGCTCACCAGCGGGCCCTGGGGAGCAGTACTTC.

This chain connects TRBV19 to TRBJ2-1; possible D gene TRBD1, 6 bases. Germline CDR1 and CDR2: LNHDA and SQIVND (reference sequence). Trimming shortened V by 5 bases and J by 2 bases, and 16 bases separated the two germline ends. CDR3 length: 16 amino acids. The CDR3 DNA reads TGTGCCAGTAGTGACCGGACAGTGAGCACCTACAATGAGCAGTTCTTC. Translated, it gives CASSDRTVSTYNEQFF. Using reference TRBV19 and TRBJ2-1 for the parts outside the CDR3, the full variable domain is DGGITQSPKYLFRKEGQNVTLSCEQNLNHDAMYWYRQDPGQGLRLIYYSQIVNDFQKGDIAEGYSVSREKKESFPLTVTSAQKNPTAFYLCASSDRTVSTYNEQFFGPGTRLTVL.

The J gene is TRBJ1-1, the V gene TRBV11-2, with 8 bases matching TRBD1. Germline CDR1 and CDR2: SGHAT and FQNNGV. V lost 1 base, J lost 5 bases, and 6 bases stayed unmatched. The CDR3 is 15 residues long. This chain's CDR3 is CASSLAGGAGTEAFF. In DNA form, the CDR3 reads TGTGCCAGCAGCTTAGCAGGGGGCGCAGGAACTGAAGCTTTCTTT.

The chain combines TRBV5-1 with TRBJ2-7; a possible D gene is TRBD2 (6 bases). The CDR3 runs to 16 residues. Germline CDR1 and CDR2: SGHRS and YFSETQ. V was pared by 7 bases and J by 3 bases, with 23 bases between. CDR3 DNA: TGCGCCAGCCGCCCCCTGGGGACGGGAGTGGACTACGAGCAGTACTTC. As protein: CASRPLGTGVDYEQYF.

This chain connects TRBV4-2 to TRBJ2-2, with 9 bases fitting TRBD2. CDR1 and CDR2 (germline): LGHNA, YNFKEQ. Trimming took 4 bases from V and 5 from J; bases not matched to a gene: 8. This CDR3 has 16 amino acids. CDR3 nucleotide sequence: TGTGCCAGCAGCCCCGCGGGAGGGCTAGCGACCGGGGAGCTGTTTTTT. Its translation is CASSPAGGLATGELFF.

The chain uses TRBV4-1 and TRBJ1-5; D remains unclear. In germline, CDR1 is MGHRA, CDR2 YSYEKL. This CDR3 is 15 amino acids long. With 1 base removed from V and 6 bases from J, the gap between germline ends came to 13 bases. The chain's CDR3 is CASSQGHSTVQPQHF. CDR3 bases: TGCGCCAGCAGCCAAGGACATTCGACCGTTCAGCCCCAGCATTTT.

This chain uses TRBV19 with TRBJ2-5, with 9 bases identical to TRBD2. J lost 5 bases, V lost 7 bases, and 11 bases had no gene match. Germline CDR1 LNHDA, CDR2 SQIVND (reference sequence). The CDR3 consists of 15 residues. The CDR3 bases are TGTGCCAGTACGCGGCGGGGTAGCGGGAGCGAGACCCAGTACTTC. This sequence encodes CASTRRGSGSETQYF.

The CDR3 loop reads CASSQERDSLQETQYF. In DNA form, the CDR3 reads TGCGCCAGCAGCCAGGAACGGGACAGCCTCCAAGAGACCCAGTACTTC. The J gene is TRBJ2-5, the V gene TRBV4-1, with 7 bases identical to TRBD1. The CDR3 contains 16 residues. Germline V lookup: CDR1 MGHRA, CDR2 YSYEKL. The V gene end was trimmed by 3 bases and the J gene end by 1 base; junction bases not matched to a gene: 8.

This clone was found a few times. The V and J genes are TRBV7-9 and TRBJ1-2; unclear D gene. CDR1 and CDR2 from the germline V gene are SEHNR and FQNEAQ (reference sequence). Between the trimmed V and J ends, which lost 5 bases and 6 bases, there was a span of 19 bases. This CDR3 is 15 amino acids long. The CDR3 reads CASSQGAVWEDGYTF. The CDR3 bases are TGTGCCAGCAGCCAAGGTGCGGTATGGGAGGATGGCTACACCTTC. Variable domain in full (rest from reference TRBV7-9 and TRBJ1-2): DTGVSQNPRHKITKRGQNVTFRCDPISEHNRLYWYRQTLGQGPEFLTYFQNEAQLEKSRLLSDRFSAERPKGSFSTLEIQRTEQGDSAMYLCASSQGAVWEDGYTFGSGTRLTVV.

This clone has a single count. This sequence joins TRBV7-8 and TRBJ1-5; TRBD1 might be the D (5 bases). Trimming cost V 0 bases and J 1 base, with 10 bases left between them. Germline V gives CDR1 SGHVS, CDR2 FQNEAQ. CDR3 length: 16 residues. DNA of the CDR3: TGTGCCAGCAGCTTAGCAGGGGTTTTAAGCAATCAGCCCCAGCATTTT. This sequence encodes CASSLAGVLSNQPQHF.

This chain joins TRBV27 and TRBJ1-2, with 8 bases identical to TRBD1. CDR3 length: 13 amino acids. Germline CDR1 is MNHEY and CDR2 is SMNVEV (reference sequence). V shed 7 bases and J 0 bases; nucleotides not matched to a gene: 1. CDR3 amino acids: CASMDRANYGYTF. Written as DNA, the CDR3 is TGTGCCAGCATGGACAGGGCTAACTATGGCTACACCTTC.